These T cell receptor beta chains were read from a single sample in a study of breast tumors, draining lymph nodes, adjacent tissues. From the multiplex PCR reads, TCRdb called clonotypes with MiXCR, one entry per CDR3 protein. The data show over 200,000 distinct CDR3 sequences, nearly 35% seen once. Specimen: axillary lymph node tissue. The receptor set was obtained from a female donor with breast cancer. Some clones in this sample may be carry-over from other donors' samples. Both conserved end residues are part of each CDR3. The D gene is left open where the match is weak. Only some rows state a clone size, as once, few, many or a class for expanded clones.

abundance	d_gene	v_gene	j_gene	CDR3nt	CDR3aa
-	TRBD1	TRBV7-6	TRBJ2-7	TGTGCCCTGGGACAGCTCGTTTCCTACGAGCAGTACTTC	CALGQLVSYEQYF
many	TRBD1	TRBV10-3	TRBJ2-3	TGTGCCATCAGCCCGGGACAGGGGGCTTCAGATACGCAGTATTTT	CAISPGQGASDTQYF
many	-	TRBV10-2	TRBJ2-2	TGCGCCATCGGTAGGCGGGCGAACACCGGGGAGCTGTTTTTT	CAIGRRANTGELFF
many	TRBD2	TRBV4-1	TRBJ2-3	TGCGCCAGCAGCCATACAGCGGGGTCAGATACGCAGTATTTT	CASSHTAGSDTQYF
-	TRBD1	TRBV20-1	TRBJ2-3	TGCAGTGCTAGCAGGGGGATGAGCACAGATACGCAGTATTTT	CSASRGMSTDTQYF
many	TRBD1	TRBV11-3	TRBJ2-1	TGTGCCAGCAGCGGCCGGGACAGCTACAATGAGCAGTTCTTC	CASSGRDSYNEQFF
-	-	TRBV24-1	TRBJ1-6	TGTGCCACCAGTGATCCGACCTCAAGGGCCTCAGGGTCTTCACCCCTCCACTTT	CATSDPTSRASGSSPLHF
-	-	TRBV6-1	TRBJ2-5	TGTGCCAGCAGTGAAGGTGGGGGCACAGAGACCCAGTACTTC	CASSEGGGTETQYF
many	TRBD1	TRBV20-1	TRBJ1-5	TGCAGTGCGAGCACCGGGACAGGGGATTGGGGCAATCAGCCCCAGCATTTT	CSASTGTGDWGNQPQHF
few	TRBD1	TRBV5-6	TRBJ2-3	TGTGCCAGCAGCTCTACGGGGACAGGCGTGGGTAGAGATACGCAGTATTTT	CASSSTGTGVGRDTQYF
-	-	TRBV7-3	TRBJ2-1	TGTGCCAGCAGCTTTACCCGGACGTACAATGAGCAGTTCTTC	CASSFTRTYNEQFF
few	-	TRBV7-2	TRBJ2-4	TGTGCCAGCAGCAACCGACTAGGCTCCAAAAACATTCAGTACTTC	CASSNRLGSKNIQYF
many	-	TRBV6-1	TRBJ2-5	TGTGCCAGCAGTGAGTGGGACCTTCCCCGGGACTCGGCAAGGGCCCAGTACTTC	CASSEWDLPRDSARAQYF
-	TRBD1	TRBV10-3	TRBJ1-6	TGTGCCATCCAAGGGGGCAAAACCCTCCACTTT	CAIQGGKTLHF
once	TRBD2	TRBV6-4	TRBJ2-5	TGTGCCAGCAGCGCCATAGCGGGAGGGCAAAAGACCCAGTACTTC	CASSAIAGGQKTQYF
many	-	TRBV20-1	TRBJ2-1	TGCAGTGCTAGTTCCAGGGGGGCGAGCTCCTACAATGAGCAGTTCTTC	CSASSRGASSYNEQFF
many	TRBD1	TRBV5-1	TRBJ1-2	TGCGCCAGCAGCTTGGACAGGGGGGACTATGGCTACACCTTC	CASSLDRGDYGYTF
-	TRBD1	TRBV24-1	TRBJ2-1	TGTGCCGCCGTCCGGGGACAGTATTACAATGAGCAGTTCTTC	CAAVRGQYYNEQFF
-	-	TRBV6-5	TRBJ1-5	TGTGCCAGCAGTCACCCTGGGGACCGCTGCAATCAGCCCCAGCATTTT	CASSHPGDRCNQPQHF
many	TRBD2	TRBV20-1	TRBJ2-7	TGCAGTGCGCCAATAGGACTAGCGGGAGAGGAGCAGTACTTC	CSAPIGLAGEEQYF
few	TRBD2	TRBV28	TRBJ2-7	TGTGCCAGCATCCCCGGCGGGAGGGCCGAGCAGTACTTC	CASIPGGRAEQYF
once	TRBD2	TRBV19	TRBJ2-1	TGTGCCAGTAGTATGCTAGCGGGAGCATCCAACAATGAGCAGTTCTTC	CASSMLAGASNNEQFF
many	-	TRBV6-5	TRBJ1-2	TGTGCCAGCAGCTCCGGGAGGGCCTATGGCTACACCTTC	CASSSGRAYGYTF
-	-	TRBV5-1	TRBJ2-1	TGCGCCAGCAGCTTCAGGGATCGGTACGAGCAGTTCTTC	CASSFRDRYEQFF
many	-	TRBV20-1	TRBJ1-3	TGCAGTGCTACACCCCCCGACAGGCCCTCTGGAAACACCATATATTTT	CSATPPDRPSGNTIYF
-	TRBD1	TRBV6-6	TRBJ1-4	TGTGCCAGCAGTTATGGTGACAGGGGGCGTGAAAAACTGTTTTTT	CASSYGDRGREKLFF
-	TRBD1	TRBV10-3	TRBJ2-7	TGTGCCAGCAGCTCCAGGGCGGGACAGGGCTTCTCCTACGAGCAGTACTTC	CASSSRAGQGFSYEQYF
-	-	TRBV2	TRBJ1-6	TGTGCCAGCAGCCCCTTCCGGGATAATTCACCCCTCCACTTT	CASSPFRDNSPLHF
-	-	TRBV10-3	TRBJ1-1	TGTGCCTCCCGAAAACGGACAGAGGACTCTGAAGCTTTCTTT	CASRKRTEDSEAFF
many	-	TRBV7-3	TRBJ2-1	TGTGCCAGCAGCCCCCCGTCCTACAATGAGCAGTTCTTC	CASSPPSYNEQFF
-	-	TRBV6-5	TRBJ2-5	TGTGCCAGCAGTCACTCCCGACTTGGAGGGGAGACCCAGTACTTC	CASSHSRLGGETQYF
many	-	TRBV19	TRBJ1-5	TGTGCCAGTAGTATAGGGCCGAATCAGCCCCAGCATTTT	CASSIGPNQPQHF
many	-	TRBV12-5	TRBJ1-4	TGTGCTAGTGGAATCGGACGGAGGGACAATGAAAAACTGTTTTTT	CASGIGRRDNEKLFF
many	-	TRBV9	TRBJ1-3	TGTGCCAGCAGCGTAGTCGGCGGCGCCAACACCATATATTTT	CASSVVGGANTIYF
many	-	TRBV7-2	TRBJ2-7	TGTGCCAGCAGCTTAGATCCAGCGGAGGCCTACGAGCAGTACTTC	CASSLDPAEAYEQYF
many	TRBD2	TRBV20-1	TRBJ2-3	TGCAGTGCTAGTAATTATTTTACTAGCGGGGAAACAGATACGCAGTATTTT	CSASNYFTSGETDTQYF
many	-	TRBV5-1	TRBJ2-7	TGCGCCAGCAGCTCTGGATTCTACGAGCAGTACTTC	CASSSGFYEQYF
many	-	TRBV5-4	TRBJ1-2	TGTGCCAGCAGCTTGGAGCGGGTGAACTATGGCTACACCTTC	CASSLERVNYGYTF
many	-	TRBV11-3	TRBJ2-7	TGTGCCAGCAGCCCGAGGAGGGCCGCTTCTTACGAGCAGTACTTC	CASSPRRAASYEQYF
many	TRBD2	TRBV11-3	TRBJ2-3	TGTGCCAGCAGCTCAGGACTAGCGGCCACAGATACGCAGTATTTT	CASSSGLAATDTQYF
few	-	TRBV4-1	TRBJ1-1	TGCGCCAGCAGCCAAGTTAGACCCCCGGGTGTTGAAGCTTTCTTT	CASSQVRPPGVEAFF